The 10 T cell receptor beta chains listed next were all sequenced from one sample in a study of shared clonotypes between healthy human individuals. Using immunoSEQ multiplex PCR, the repertoire was profiled, and TCRdb retains in-frame clones only, with some absent. The profile shows 2 million to 3 million clones, around 94% of them singletons. Sequences were obtained from naive CD4+ T cells sorted from blood. The subset: CD45RA+ positively selected. These receptors came from a man between 18 and 35 years old in good health.

The table lists this clone with a few counts. Within the sample, other DNA sequences also encode this same CDR3. The chain employs TRBV10-3 and TRBJ1-5, with D perhaps matching TRBD1 (5 bases). The V gene's germline CDR1 is ENHRY and CDR2 SYGVKD. Trimming left V 3 bases short and J 5 bases short, with 8 bases between. The length of the CDR3 is 13 residues. The CDR3 loop is CAISDGGDQPQHF. The CDR3 DNA reads TGTGCCATCAGTGATGGGGGAGATCAGCCCCAGCATTTT.

The rearrangement uses TRBV7-6 and TRBJ1-3; no definite D call. Germline CDR1 is SGHVS and CDR2 is FNYEAQ. V shed 3 bases and J shed 0 bases, with 18 bases lying between them. CDR3 length: 18 residues. CDR3 nucleotides: TGTGCCAGCAGCTTTTTAAATACAGCCCCTAACTCTGGAAACACCATATATTTT. Translation gives CASSFLNTAPNSGNTIYF.

The chain employs TRBV19 and TRBJ1-5; D gene unclear. Between the trimmed V and J ends, which lost 7 bases and 3 bases, there was a span of 16 bases. The CDR3 is 15 residues long. The V gene's germline CDR1 is LNHDA and CDR2 SQIVND (reference sequence). The CDR3 sequence: CASTIADGINQPQHF. CDR3 DNA sequence: TGTGCCAGTACCATAGCGGACGGGATCAATCAGCCCCAGCATTTT.

This rearrangement joins TRBV2 to TRBJ2-1; 9 bases map to TRBD1. CDR1 is SNHLY, CDR2 FYNNEI, per germline. The CDR3 consists of 18 residues. With 7 bases clipped from V and 7 bases from J, the junction kept 20 bases outside the gene matches. CDR3 sequence: CASKEAGFGTGHPNEQFF. CDR3 DNA sequence: TGTGCCAGCAAAGAGGCCGGGTTCGGGACAGGGCATCCAAATGAGCAGTTCTTC.

This sequence joins TRBV9 and TRBJ2-7; no clear D. The CDR3 totals 12 residues. Germline V lookup: CDR1 SGDLS, CDR2 YYNGEE. V was pared by 4 bases and J by 5 bases, with 10 bases between. CDR3: CASSQGSNEQYF. CDR3 DNA sequence: TGTGCCAGCAGCCAAGGCTCTAACGAGCAGTACTTC. Looking up the rest from reference TRBV9 and TRBJ2-7 gives the full variable domain: DSGVTQTPKHLITATGQRVTLRCSPRSGDLSVYWYQQSLDQGLQFLIQYYNGEERAKGNILERFSAQQFPDLHSELNLSSLELGDSALYFCASSQGSNEQYFGPGTRLTVT.

The chain recombines TRBV28 with TRBJ2-1; 9 bases are shared with TRBD1. The CDR3 sequence is 17 residues long. V shed 6 bases and J 2 bases; nucleotides not matched to a gene: 11. Germline CDR1 and CDR2: MDHEN and SYDVKM. CDR3 nucleotides: TGTGCCAGCAGATTACGACAGGGGGTAGTCGCCTACAATGAGCAGTTCTTC. Translating it yields CASRLRQGVVAYNEQFF.

The rearrangement links TRBV9 to TRBJ2-5; 12 bases are a match to TRBD2. Trimming removed 0 bases from V and 2 bases from J; junction bases left unmatched: 8. There are 18 residues in the CDR3. Germline V lookup: CDR1 SGDLS, CDR2 YYNGEE. The DNA for the CDR3 is TGTGCCAGCAGCGTAGCCCCACTAGCGGGGGGCCAACAAGAGACCCAGTACTTC. This codes for CASSVAPLAGGQQETQYF.

A single count supports this clone. The chain carries TRBV6-5 and TRBJ2-7, with D perhaps TRBD1 (6 bases). The germline V gene has CDR1 MNHEY and CDR2 SVGAGI. V lost 5 bases and J 4 bases, leaving 15 bases between the germline ends. CDR3 size: 14 residues. Here the CDR3 reads CASSRTASNYEQYF. In nucleotides, the CDR3 is TGTGCCAGCAGTCGGACAGCTTCCAATTACGAGCAGTACTTC.

The V gene is TRBV7-9, the J gene TRBJ2-7; 11 bases align to TRBD2. The germline V gene encodes CDR1 SEHNR and CDR2 FQNEAQ (reference sequence). Trimming removed 5 bases from V and 0 bases from J; junction bases left unmatched: 15. The CDR3 consists of 19 residues. The CDR3 sequence: CASSELAGTSGLSSYEQYF. In DNA, the CDR3 is TGTGCCAGCAGCGAACTAGCGGGGACTAGCGGACTAAGCTCCTACGAGCAGTACTTC.

Points on this clone: Other nucleotide sequences from this sample produce the same CDR3. This chain joins TRBV10-1 and TRBJ2-3; D gene unclear. Germline V CDR1 and CDR2: WNHNN, SYGVQD (reference sequence). The V and J ends lost 4 bases and 6 bases respectively, with 5 bases between them. The CDR3 totals 11 residues. As DNA, the CDR3 is TGCGCCAGCAGTGCTGGTGATACGCAGTATTTT. Amino acid sequence: CASSAGDTQYF.